This T cell receptor beta chain was profiled in a study of shared clonotypes between healthy human individuals. Generated by immunoSEQ multiplex PCR, the TCRdb table keeps only in-frame clones and is missing some. The data hold about 380,000 clones, with roughly 96% observed a single time. From germline, CDR1 is GTSNPN and CDR2 SVGIG (reference sequence). The CDR3 contains 12 residues. Trimming left V 6 bases short and J 13 bases short, with 19 bases between. Whole-study findings and limits: Around 5% was the fraction of naive CD4 clonotypes found shared across a few donors.

A word on this clone: Its antigen is currently unknown.

Donation came from healthy HIV-negative adults that had no recent acute infections or vaccinations. The sequencing sample was made of memory CD8+ T cells sorted from blood. Subset: CD45RO+ cells pooled with CCR7-negative TemRA cells. This TCR derives from a man aged 30-40 years in good health. The chain is built from TRBV30 and TRBJ2-1; D gene ambiguous. CDR3 in DNA: TGTGCCTGTCGAATTCCTCGGACCCGACAGTTCTTC. It specifies CACRIPRTRQFF.